The present T cell receptor (beta chain) was sequenced within a study of follicular helper T cells after annual influenza vaccination. Time point indicated: 2015-2016 season, pre-vaccination. Donors were community-dwelling with no influenza vaccine in the prior 6 months. Each time point used about 40 to 110 mL of blood. Sorted cTfh were non-naive CD4+CXCR5+PD-1+, either ICOS+CD38+ or ICOS-CD38-. The repertoire was sequenced with immunoSEQ multiplex PCR; TCRdb's copy has only in-frame clones and lacks some. Counted here are approximately 2,500 clones, roughly four fifths occurring once; the ten biggest clones make up 3% to 4%. The CDR3 runs 12 residues. Trimming cost V 0 bases and J 3 bases, with 3 bases left between them. Germline CDR1 and CDR2: SGDLS and YYNGEE.

The clonotype comes from an adult who received the influenza vaccine. Sequencing was performed on CXCR5+ CD38- circulating T follicular helper cells from blood, taken on the day of influenza vaccination. As for subset: circulating Tfh, non-naive CD4+CXCR5+PD-1+ (ICOS+CD38+ or ICOS-CD38-). The chain recombines TRBV9 with TRBJ2-5; D is undetermined. This CDR3 reads CASSVVEETQYF. The CDR3 coding sequence is TGTGCCAGCAGCGTAGTCGAAGAGACCCAGTACTTC.